This T cell receptor beta chain was profiled in a study of OX40 agonist ivuxolimab in advanced cancers. Overall study findings and caveats: There was clonal expansion of CD4+ and CD8+ blood T cells by week 6 at 0.1 to 3.0 mg/kg. Some nonresponders likewise displayed low normalized T-cell clonal expansion. The authors did not determine the antigen specificity of the expanded peripheral T cells.

Repertoires were generated with immunoSEQ multiplex PCR, while TCRdb's copy carries only in-frame clones and drops some. The data contain about 19,000 clones, just under 75% of them singletons. Between the trimmed V and J ends, which lost 0 bases and 4 bases, there was a span of 3 bases. This CDR3 has 12 residues. Germline CDR1 reads LNHDA; CDR2 reads SQIVND (reference sequence). This clone occurred once. Antigen: not known. This chain connects TRBV19 to TRBJ1-2; D is uncertain. Specimen: CD4+ or CD8+ T cells sorted from blood, collected in a trial of the OX40 agonist ivuxolimab. This receptor was identified in an adult with an advanced solid tumor such as melanoma, head and neck, liver or kidney cancer. The CDR3 DNA reads as TGTGCCAGTAGTATAGACAGCTATGGCTACACCTTC. It translates to CASSIDSYGYTF.